This passage covers 5 T cell receptor beta chains from one sample sequenced in a study of blood T cells in healthy people across ages. A second 7 to 11 cycle PCR used barcoded and J-beta primers. Each CDR3 protein is one row after TCRdb ran MiXCR on the 5' RACE reads. This table has 1 million to 1.2 million distinct CDR3 sequences, roughly two fifths appearing once. The specimen was blood. These receptors were obtained from a man aged 18 to 30 in good health.

The gene calls are TRBV12-3 or TRBV12-4 and TRBJ1-2; 9 bases line up with TRBD1. V lost 5 bases, J lost 4 bases, and 8 bases stayed unmatched. The CDR3 contains 15 residues. The CDR3 here is CASSAGTGSLYGYTF. CDR3 nucleotides: TGTGCCAGCAGTGCCGGGACAGGGAGTCTCTATGGCTACACCTTC.

This rearrangement joins TRBV20-1 to TRBJ2-3; D unresolved. CDR3 size: 14 residues. The V end lost 0 bases, the J end lost 4 bases, and 11 bases lay between the germline ends. The V gene's germline CDR1 is DFQATT and CDR2 SNEGSKA (reference sequence). CDR3 nucleotides: TGCAGTGCTAGAGATGTAACAGAATCAGATACGCAGTATTTT. Translated, it gives CSARDVTESDTQYF.

The V and J genes are TRBV6-1 and TRBJ1-2, with TRBD1 matching over 7 bases. V lost 7 bases to trimming and J lost 5 bases; unmatched junction nucleotides: 4. The germline V gene encodes CDR1 MNHNS and CDR2 SASEGT. This CDR3 has 12 amino acids. The CDR3 sequence: CASTQGGYGYTF. CDR3 in DNA: TGTGCCAGCACCCAGGGGGGGTATGGCTACACCTTC.

This clonotype has only a few counts. CDR3 residues: CASSQERSTGLYGYTF. The CDR3 bases are TGTGCCAGCAGCCAAGAGCGCTCGACAGGGCTCTATGGCTACACCTTC. This sequence joins TRBV3-1 and TRBJ1-2; 7 bases match TRBD1. CDR1 and CDR2 from the germline V gene are LGHDT and YNNKEL (reference sequence). The CDR3 is made up of 16 amino acids. J lost 4 bases, V lost 0 bases, and 8 bases had no gene match.

Only a few counts were recorded for this clonotype. This chain connects TRBV27 to TRBJ1-2; TRBD1 matches at 9 bases. The CDR3 is 13 residues long. Germline CDR1 MNHEY, CDR2 SMNVEV (reference sequence). Unmatched junction bases numbered 7, after V lost 8 bases and J lost 6 bases. CDR3 DNA: TGTGCCAGCCCGGGACAGGGTTGGCATGGCTACACCTTC. Amino acid sequence: CASPGQGWHGYTF.